The clone carrying this TCR beta chain is a singleton in its sample. What it binds is unknown. This entry comes from a study of cytomegalovirus exposure and HLA in healthy donors. General study findings and limits: Per published reports, the classifier diagnosed cytomegalovirus status with high specificity and sensitivity. Earlier analysis looked at TCR beta V segments, and most were productive about 87% or about 30% of the time.

Trimming took 6 bases from V and 5 from J; bases not matched to a gene: 0. The CDR3 covers 12 residues. Per the germline V gene, CDR1 is MNHNY and CDR2 is SVGAGI (reference sequence). The PCR was carried out with 60 Vbeta primers and 13 Jbeta primers. Profiling relied on immunoSEQ multiplex PCR, and the TCRdb table lists in-frame clones only, not all of them. Of some 130,000 clones listed, over 75% were seen once; the top ten hold under 5%. Sequenced: PBMCs. This chain links TRBV6-6 with TRBJ1-5; 8 positions agree with TRBD1. The TCR sequence derives from a male donor in good health and CMV-seropositive. CDR3 amino acids: CASRQGDQPQHF. The CDR3 bases are TGTGCCAGCAGACAGGGGGATCAGCCCCAGCATTTT.